This paragraph covers one T cell receptor (beta chain) sequence. What antigen it recognizes has not been identified. Per-base quality was not reported, and no clone a single base away is much larger than it. Receptors were amplified or captured by the immunoSEQ multiplex PCR assay. A mixture of 60 forward primers for TCR Vbeta segments and 13 reverse primers for TCR Jbeta segments was used in the multiplex PCR. The CDR3 region of rearranged TCR beta genes was amplified from genomic DNA by a multiplex PCR assay. The amplified TCR beta libraries were sequenced on the Illumina HiSeq System as 87-base-pair reads. For the original study's pipeline: In a later analysis, 70 million to 95 million unique TCR beta chains were counted across the approximately 620 repertoires, and around 10 million of these chains were shared by at least two donors. To remove PCR and sequencing errors, raw reads were error-corrected and collapsed into unique sequences using a nearest-neighbor algorithm that merged closely related sequences. CDR3 sequences were aligned to IMGT reference sequences to assign V, D and J gene segments. For a sequence to be retained, at least a six-nucleotide match to both a V gene segment and a J gene segment was required. A rearrangement counted as productive if the CDR3 had no stop codons and remained in frame with V and J, and every other rearrangement counted as non-productive. CDR3 was defined by IMGT convention, running from the second conserved V-encoded cysteine to the conserved J-encoded phenylalanine. The earlier analysis of 587 of the donors excluded any sequence lacking an unambiguous match to a single V gene segment. An earlier analysis of almost 600 of the donors classified V segments as functional when productive rearrangements were above 56.7% and as segregating when the standard deviation between donors was above 5%. A statistical classification framework was developed to diagnose cytomegalovirus status using the catalog of TCR beta chain sequences. In a later analysis, V and J genes were assigned by comparing TCR nucleotide sequences against IMGT/GENE-DB human TR gene sequences. Using the TCRdist pipeline, a later analysis assigned CDR3 sequences along with most-parsimonious VDJ recombination scenarios. A later analysis defined each TCR beta chain by its CDR3 amino acid sequence plus V-gene family, and excluded reads lacking a unique V-gene family. In a later analysis, fewer than 600 highly shared, low-generation-probability nucleotide sequences were removed to address suspected cross-contamination and a sequencing artifact. In a later analysis, a clonal expansion index was calculated for each public chain from normalized within-repertoire ranks of inferred template counts. In a later analysis, generation probabilities were computed with a VDJ recombination model fitted to out-of-frame rearrangements, and the resulting probabilities were checked against IGoR. In a later analysis, hypergeometric tests were used to score TCR-TCR, TCR-HLA and TCR-CMV co-occurrence, with a repertoire-size bias correction applied to TCR pairs. To estimate false discovery rates, a later analysis permuted the HLA or CMV assignments 20 times. In a later analysis, co-occurring TCRs were grouped with DBSCAN, and TCRdist sequence similarity was added when clustering was performed within HLA-allele-positive subsets. Repertoires with fewer than 30,000 or more than 120,000 public chains, plus five repertoires with anomalous nucleotide sharing, were excluded from co-occurrence clustering. As stored in TCRdb, this immuneACCESS dataset retains in-frame rearrangements with V and J assigned. A fraction of the clones does not appear; measured against another copy, unresolved V genes explain less than half of the discrepancy, and the remainder lacks a known reason. V, J and clone size reflect that table, while D and trimming were determined from the DNA. This sample holds around 100,000 clones; 82% were observed only once. The ten largest account for 2.5% of the sample.

This sample stems from a study of cytomegalovirus exposure and HLA in healthy donors (dated by TCRdb to 2016 to 2017). Notes on the research overall: In an earlier analysis of under 750 of the donors, about 260 Gb of sequence data and 120 million or so unique TCR beta sequences from about 179 million T cells were reported. An early release that covered about 600 HLA-typed donors contained 300 to 350 gigabases of sequencing data and 80 million or so unique TCR sequences. Among the approximately 400 genotyped donors, approximately 82% belonged to the genetic ancestry cluster associated with self-reported Caucasian donors. The aim of the study was to test whether cataloging public T cell receptors could identify signatures of past pathogen exposure. Using immunosequencing, the study profiled T cell repertoires from roughly 650 subjects and related those repertoires to cytomegalovirus serostatus. A separate validation cohort of roughly 120 different subjects was used in addition to the roughly 700-subject first cohort. To predict cytomegalovirus infection status, the study brought together high-throughput TCR immunosequencing, statistical association of individual TCRs with disease status, and machine learning. A later analysis re-analyzed previously published TCR beta repertoires from 600 to 850 donors and added high-resolution HLA genotyping to study TCR occurrence patterns. Rather than using new phenotypic data, the later analysis identified candidate immune exposures from TCR beta sequences and from how often those sequences occurred across donors. An earlier analysis of around 540 of the donors applied high-throughput TCR beta sequencing to assess whether each TCR beta V gene segment acted as functional or pseudogenic. Alongside the repertoire data, information on donor age, sex, ethnicity and CMV serostatus was compiled. A later genetic analysis took genome-wide SNP genotypes for about three fifths of the 666 donors and used that subset as a discovery cohort. Every discovery cohort repertoire had been produced on one sequencing platform. HLA typing covered class I and class II loci at four-digit resolution. The number of donors typed differed by locus, with about 629-640 for A, B, C, DRB1 and DQB1, roughly 520 for DQA1, 600 to 610 for DPA1, and around 450 for DPB1. Several DR-DQ haplotypes were handled as single units for association and clustering because linkage in the cohort was strong. Among around 400 genotyped donors of the cohort, an average of approximately 240,000 unique TCR beta nucleotide sequences were sequenced per donor, roughly 20% of them non-productive. Overall study results and their limits: Most TCR sequences were observed very rarely across donors, whereas some public TCRs were present in many individuals. A cluster of highly shared sequence variants was judged likely to represent a technical artifact of the sequencing pipeline. Linkage disequilibrium might explain the correlated functional status among segregating V segments, but an unknown experimental factor could not be excluded. Because HLA typing was unavailable for some donors at each locus, only the typed subset was used in association tests. The only immune exposure information available for the cohort was CMV serostatus. In a later genetic analysis, fewer N-insertions in productive TCRs were reported among donors in an Asian-associated ancestry cluster than the roughly 710-donor mean. In the study, approximately 160 TCR beta chains were listed as associated with cytomegalovirus. Several of the top co-occurrence clusters appeared to be linked to parvovirus B19, influenza, CMV and Epstein-Barr virus, according to a later analysis. A later analysis found that HLA-associated TCR beta chains were more clonally expanded and had lower generation probabilities than equally common non-associated chains. At a false discovery rate of 0.05, a later analysis linked around 15,000 TCR beta sequences to specific HLA alleles. According to a later analysis, most CMV-associated TCR beta chains appeared to be HLA-restricted, and the HLA associations seemed to be driven largely by CMV exposure. The 87-base-pair reads could not distinguish some IMGT-functional V segments, including TRBV6-2 and TRBV6-3, so those segments were excluded. A further reported finding was that TCR beta sequences accurately predicted the HLA-A and HLA-B alleles for most subjects in the first cohort. Only TCR beta chains were sequenced in this cohort, and the absence of alpha or paired-chain data limited detectable features. A few of the identified cytomegalovirus-associated TCR beta chains were confirmed in vitro to be specific for cytomegalovirus antigens. The earlier analysis of approximately 560 of the donors excluded roughly 17 rarely observed V segments, including chromosome 9 orphons, because counts were too low. Broadly in line with IMGT annotations, most TCR beta V segments showed up in productive rearrangements about 87% or about 30% of the time in an earlier analysis of several hundred of the donors. An association between a missense DCLRE1C variant and V-gene and J-gene trimming of TCR beta chains was found in a later genetic analysis and replicated in an independent cohort. The presence/absence analyses assumed that sequencing depth was roughly uniform across donors, and that assumption may not be true. In a later analysis, TCR association rates were found to vary across HLA loci, with the most associated TCRs seen for DRB1 alleles and the fewest for HLA-C alleles. When HLA alleles, especially DR and DQ, strongly co-occurred, attributing TCR associations to individual alleles was difficult. The authors suggested that the approach could potentially be extended to other disease states and immunological phenotypes. Cytomegalovirus status was reported to be diagnosed by the classifier with high specificity and sensitivity in both the original and validation cohorts.

Taken from cysteine to phenylalanine, the CDR3 has 15 residues. Of all the DNA, just the CDR3 is kept, 45 bases in frame from base 1. Trimming leaves V shorter by 7 bases and J shorter by 3 bases, with the junction holding 8 bases beyond the gene matches. The germline V gene sets CDR1 to MNHNS and CDR2 to SASEGT. The cohort consisted of 600 to 700 healthy bone marrow donors. All cohort members were sampled while nominally healthy, although unrecorded immune exposures were likely present. The donor tested CMV seronegative and was one of the 352 seronegative cohort members. A peripheral blood sample was provided by each donor, and peripheral blood mononuclear cells were used for TCR beta sequencing. The Qiagen DNeasy Blood Extraction Kit was used to extract genomic DNA from the blood cell samples.

This sequence originates from a woman aged 18-30 years in good health and CMV-seronegative. Source material: PBMCs. The rearrangement joined TRBV6-1 to TRBJ1-5; TRBD1 matches 8 bases in the middle. The CDR3 region has the sequence CASTGGTGLNQPQHF. The DNA sequence is as follows: TGTGCCAGCACTGGCGGGACAGGACTCAATCAGCCCCAGCATTTT.